This entry lists 26 T cell receptor beta chains sequenced from one sample in a study of T cell responses to AZD1222 COVID-19 vaccine. Using immunoSEQ multiplex PCR, the repertoire was profiled, and TCRdb retains in-frame clones only, with some absent. The table records about 160,000 clones, just under 95% of them present only once. The specimen comprised peripheral blood, sampled on day 0 of AZD1222 vaccination. These receptors came from an adult in good health.

The chain combines TRBV28 with TRBJ1-5; D remains ambiguous. Trimming removed 6 bases at V and 0 bases at J, with 15 bases between. CDR3 length: 16 residues. Germline assignment: CDR1 MDHEN and CDR2 SYDVKM. The CDR3 reads CASSPVFDLSNQPQHF. The DNA for the CDR3 is TGTGCCAGCAGCCCAGTTTTTGACCTTAGCAATCAGCCCCAGCATTTT.

The chain couples TRBV5-6 to TRBJ2-5, with D uncertain. V was clipped by 4 bases and J by 1 base, with 14 bases between them. The germline V gene has CDR1 SGHDT and CDR2 YYEEEE. This CDR3 has 15 amino acids. The CDR3 DNA follows: TGTGCCAGCAGCAAGGGCCCTAACTCCCAAGAGACCCAGTACTTC. This gives the protein CASSKGPNSQETQYF.

This sequence joins TRBV7-8 and TRBJ1-5; D gene uncertain. CDR3 size: 16 residues. V dropped 5 bases and J dropped 1 base, with 15 bases sitting between them. The V gene's germline CDR1 is SGHVS and CDR2 FQNEAQ. The CDR3 region is CASSAISGPSNQPQHF. CDR3 nucleotide sequence: TGTGCCAGCAGCGCTATCTCCGGGCCCAGCAATCAGCCCCAGCATTTT.

The rearrangement uses TRBV7-9 and TRBJ2-7; D unresolved. Looked up from germline, CDR1 is SEHNR and CDR2 is FQNEAQ (reference sequence). V was pared by 5 bases and J by 4 bases, with 9 bases between. The CDR3 covers 12 residues. The CDR3 DNA reads as TGTGCCAGCAGCCCAATAGGGTACGAGCAGTACTTC. It translates to CASSPIGYEQYF.

This rearrangement joins TRBV19 to TRBJ1-1, with a possible D match to TRBD1 (6 bases). Germline V lookup: CDR1 LNHDA, CDR2 SQIVND (reference sequence). Trimming pared 5 bases from V and 8 bases from J, leaving 15 bases between. The CDR3 extends over 13 amino acids. The CDR3 coding sequence is TGTGCCAGTAGTCCAGGGGACAACAAGGAAGCTTTCTTT. Its protein is CASSPGDNKEAFF. Based on the CDR3 plus reference TRBV19 and TRBJ1-1, the full variable domain is DGGITQSPKYLFRKEGQNVTLSCEQNLNHDAMYWYRQDPGQGLRLIYYSQIVNDFQKGDIAEGYSVSREKKESFPLTVTSAQKNPTAFYLCASSPGDNKEAFFGQGTRLTVV.

This clone showed up just once. J is TRBJ1-2 and V is TRBV4-3; tentative D call: TRBD1 (6 bases). This CDR3 has 16 residues. V was trimmed by 4 bases and J by 0 bases, leaving 15 bases between them. Germline CDR1 reads LGHNA; CDR2 reads YSLEER. This CDR3 reads CASSRTAGAANYGYTF. In DNA, the CDR3 is TGCGCCAGCAGCCGTACGGCAGGGGCTGCTAACTATGGCTACACCTTC.

The chain has TRBV27 and TRBJ1-2; the D is unclear. Germline V CDR1 and CDR2: MNHEY, SMNVEV (reference sequence). The V end lost 5 bases, the J end lost 0 bases, and 7 bases lay between the germline ends. CDR3 size: 13 residues. The DNA for the CDR3 is TGTGCCAGCAGTCCGGCGGCTAACTATGGCTACACCTTC. Its protein is CASSPAANYGYTF.

The chain recombines TRBV7-2 with TRBJ2-7; either TRBD1 or TRBD2 may supply D (6 bases each). Trimming took 7 bases from V and 2 from J, leaving 15 bases between them. Looked up from germline, CDR1 is SGHTA and CDR2 is FQGNSA. The CDR3 extends over 14 amino acids. The CDR3 DNA follows: TGTGCCAGCATAACCGGTGGGGGGCCCTACGAGCAGTACTTC. Translation: CASITGGGPYEQYF.

The V gene is TRBV4-1, the J gene TRBJ1-2; D is possibly TRBD1 (5 bases). The germline V and J ends were trimmed by 2 bases and 5 bases, with 18 bases remaining between them. This CDR3 spans 16 amino acids. CDR1 and CDR2 (germline): MGHRA, YSYEKL. The CDR3 DNA follows: TGCGCCAGCAGCCAACCAAGAGACGGGACTTCATATGGCTACACCTTC. Encoded protein: CASSQPRDGTSYGYTF.

This chain joins TRBV3-1 (or the pseudogene TRBV3-2) and TRBJ1-2, with a possible D match to TRBD1 (6 bases). Germline V lookup: CDR1 LGHDT, CDR2 YNNKEL (reference sequence). The CDR3 spans 17 residues. Trimming removed 3 bases from V and 6 bases from J, with 23 bases in between. The chain's CDR3 is CASSQLKRIYRDNGYTF. In nucleotides, the CDR3 is TGTGCCAGCAGCCAGTTAAAACGTATTTACAGGGATAATGGCTACACCTTC.

This chain uses TRBV7-9 with TRBJ1-6; D is undetermined. The CDR3 spans 14 residues. Germline lookup yields CDR1 SEHNR and CDR2 FQNEAQ (reference sequence). The germline V and J ends were trimmed by 7 bases and 9 bases, with 16 bases remaining between them. CDR3 amino acids: CASTSSIIGSPLHF. In nucleotides, the CDR3 is TGTGCCAGCACTTCGAGCATTATCGGTTCACCCCTCCACTTT.

CDR3 protein: CASSLASTENTEAFF. CDR3 bases: TGTGCCAGCAGCTTAGCGTCGACAGAGAACACTGAAGCTTTCTTT. The chain joins TRBV7-9 to TRBJ1-1, with D possibly being TRBD1 (5 bases). Between the trimmed V and J ends, which lost 0 bases and 1 base, there was a span of 9 bases. Germline V lookup: CDR1 SEHNR, CDR2 FQNEAQ (reference sequence). This CDR3 has 15 residues.

As DNA, the CDR3 is TGTGCCAGCAGCACAGGGACTGAAGCTTTCTTT. Protein product: CASSTGTEAFF. The V and J genes are TRBV2 and TRBJ1-1; D perhaps matches TRBD1 (6 bases). Trimming shortened V by 6 bases and J by 5 bases, and 7 bases separated the two germline ends. The CDR3 has 11 residues. CDR1 is SNHLY, CDR2 FYNNEI, per germline.

The chain couples TRBV7-9 to TRBJ1-1, with D hard to call. V gave up 5 bases and J gave up 0 bases, with 10 bases separating them. The length of the CDR3 is 14 residues. Germline V gene sequence: CDR1 SEHNR, CDR2 FQNEAQ (reference sequence). Here the CDR3 reads CASSQTQMNTEAFF. The CDR3 region has the DNA TGTGCCAGCAGCCAGACTCAAATGAACACTGAAGCTTTCTTT.

V is TRBV12-3 or TRBV12-4 and J is TRBJ1-1, with D perhaps TRBD1 (5 bases). Trimming took 3 bases from V and 7 from J, leaving 12 bases between them. The CDR3 runs 13 residues. The CDR3 is CASSFGGTGEAFF. The CDR3 DNA reads as TGTGCCAGCAGTTTTGGGGGGACGGGTGAAGCTTTCTTT.

The chain carries TRBV5-4 and TRBJ1-2; no definite D call. The CDR3 totals 16 residues. Germline assignment: CDR1 SGHNT and CDR2 YYREEE (reference sequence). V lost 2 bases and J 3 bases, leaving 17 bases between the germline ends. Written as DNA, the CDR3 is TGTGCCAGCAGCTTAGGCTCCCAGGACTCCTACTATGGCTACACCTTC. Translated: CASSLGSQDSYYGYTF. Drawing the rest from reference TRBV5-4 and TRBJ1-2, the complete variable domain is ETGVTQSPTHLIKTRGQQVTLRCSSQSGHNTVSWYQQALGQGPQFIFQYYREEENGRGNFPPRFSGLQFPNYSSELNVNALELDDSALYLCASSLGSQDSYYGYTFGSGTRLTVV.

The chain links TRBV6-5 to TRBJ1-2; D may be TRBD1 (5 bases). Germline values: CDR1 MNHEY, CDR2 SVGAGI. Trimming took off 8 bases at V and 5 bases at J, with 12 bases between the two ends. The CDR3 runs to 12 residues. The chain's CDR3 is CASGAGGYGYTF. CDR3 DNA sequence: TGTGCCAGCGGGGCGGGTGGATATGGCTACACCTTC.

The chain couples TRBV5-1 to TRBJ1-4, with D perhaps TRBD1 (6 bases). The CDR3 is made up of 17 amino acids. Looked up from germline, CDR1 is SGHRS and CDR2 is YFSETQ. The V end lost 0 bases, the J end lost 0 bases, and 12 bases lay between the germline ends. CDR3 in DNA: TGCGCCAGCAGCTTGGTGGGGGGCTCCCCAACTAATGAAAAACTGTTTTTT. The encoded protein is CASSLVGGSPTNEKLFF.

The gene calls are TRBV5-1 and TRBJ2-2; no reliable D call. CDR1 and CDR2 (germline): SGHRS, YFSETQ. Trimming pared 0 bases from V and 1 base from J, leaving 13 bases between. CDR3 length: 17 residues. CDR3 in DNA: TGCGCCAGCAGCTTGGGCCCCCAGGCTGGGAACACCGGGGAGCTGTTTTTT. Its translation: CASSLGPQAGNTGELFF.

This chain links TRBV5-1 with TRBJ1-1, with D possibly TRBD1 on 6 matching bases. CDR1 is SGHRS, CDR2 YFSETQ, per germline. The CDR3 is made up of 15 amino acids. Trimming removed 4 bases at V and 6 bases at J, with 19 bases between. CDR3 coding DNA: TGCGCCAGCAGCCCCAGGGAAGCCCCAGGGGCTGAAGCTTTCTTT. Its translation is CASSPREAPGAEAFF. The whole variable domain, remainder taken from reference TRBV5-1 and TRBJ1-1, is KAGVTQTPRYLIKTRGQQVTLSCSPISGHRSVSWYQQTPGQGLQFLFEYFSETQRNKGNFPGRFSGRQFSNSRSEMNVSTLELGDSALYLCASSPREAPGAEAFFGQGTRLTVV.

The chain joins TRBV2 to TRBJ1-4; D gene unclear. The germline V and J ends were trimmed by 6 bases and 8 bases, with 19 bases remaining between them. The CDR3 covers 15 residues. CDR1 is SNHLY and CDR2 is FYNNEI in the germline V gene. DNA for the CDR3: TGTGCCAGCAGCAGTTATCTCCGTGTGGGCGAAAAACTGTTTTTT. It codes for CASSSYLRVGEKLFF.

This chain connects TRBV6-2 or TRBV6-3 to TRBJ2-4, with 7 bases lining up with TRBD1. The CDR3 sequence is 19 residues long. Germline lookup yields CDR1 MNHEY and CDR2 SVGEGT. Trimming took 4 bases from V and 0 from J; bases not matched to a gene: 15. The chain's CDR3 is CASSFPDRFEGLAKNIQYF. CDR3 bases: TGTGCCAGCAGTTTCCCGGACAGGTTCGAAGGTCTAGCCAAAAACATTCAGTACTTC.

The V call is TRBV29-1, the J call TRBJ1-4, with D unresolved. The CDR3 extends over 12 amino acids. The germline V gene encodes CDR1 SQVTM and CDR2 ANQGSEA. V was clipped by 1 base and J by 5 bases, with 5 bases between them. CDR3 amino acids: CSVEGGNEKLFF. CDR3 DNA sequence: TGCAGCGTTGAAGGCGGAAATGAAAAACTGTTTTTT. Full variable domain (rest looked up from reference TRBV29-1 and TRBJ1-4): SAVISQKPSRDICQRGTSLTIQCQVDSQVTMMFWYRQQPGQSLTLIATANQGSEATYESGFVIDKFPISRPNLTFSTLTVSNMSPEDSSIYLCSVEGGNEKLFFGSGTQLSVL.

The chain joins TRBV7-2 to TRBJ2-1, with 9 bases aligning to TRBD2. The germline gives CDR1 SGHTA, CDR2 FQGNSA. V was pared by 1 base and J by 8 bases, with 9 bases of the junction left unmatched. This CDR3 is built from 16 residues. The CDR3, as DNA: TGTGCCAGCAGCTTAGGGGGACTAGCTGGCACCTATGAGCAGTTCTTC. It yields the protein CASSLGGLAGTYEQFF.

This clone came up once. This chain's CDR3 is CASSLGTSSTYNEQFF. DNA of the CDR3: TGCGCCAGCAGCTTGGGGACTAGCAGTACCTACAATGAGCAGTTCTTC. The rearrangement uses TRBV5-1 and TRBJ2-1; TRBD2 agrees at 8 bases. Per the germline V gene, CDR1 is SGHRS and CDR2 is YFSETQ. After removal of 0 bases from V and 2 bases from J, the junction contained 4 bases not matched to a gene. The length of the CDR3 is 16 residues.

The chain is built from TRBV15 and TRBJ2-1; D is undetermined. CDR3 length: 15 amino acids. CDR1 is LNHNV, CDR2 YYDKDF, per germline (reference sequence). Trimming removed 2 bases from V and 1 base from J, with 9 bases in between. This CDR3 is CATSRNTVSYNEQFF. CDR3 bases: TGTGCCACCAGCAGAAATACAGTTTCCTACAATGAGCAGTTCTTC.